This entry features one T cell receptor beta chain sequence. The record originates from a study of identical twins. The ends lost 10 bases at V and 5 bases at J; junction bases unmatched: 6. The germline V gene encodes CDR1 ENHRY and CDR2 SYGVKD. The CDR3 runs 14 residues. TCRdb re-called the 5' RACE reads with MiXCR, one entry per CDR3 protein. The table lists about 530,000 distinct CDR3 sequences, about 20% of them singletons. The sample also formed part of further work on yellow fever vaccine responses in identical twins.

The TCR originated in a woman aged 18-29 years in good health. Source material: CD4+ T cells sorted from blood. J is TRBJ2-3 and V is TRBV10-3, with TRBD2 matching 13 bases. CDR3 amino acids: CATMGLAGIDTQYF. DNA for the CDR3: TGTGCCACGATGGGACTAGCGGGGATAGATACGCAGTATTTT.